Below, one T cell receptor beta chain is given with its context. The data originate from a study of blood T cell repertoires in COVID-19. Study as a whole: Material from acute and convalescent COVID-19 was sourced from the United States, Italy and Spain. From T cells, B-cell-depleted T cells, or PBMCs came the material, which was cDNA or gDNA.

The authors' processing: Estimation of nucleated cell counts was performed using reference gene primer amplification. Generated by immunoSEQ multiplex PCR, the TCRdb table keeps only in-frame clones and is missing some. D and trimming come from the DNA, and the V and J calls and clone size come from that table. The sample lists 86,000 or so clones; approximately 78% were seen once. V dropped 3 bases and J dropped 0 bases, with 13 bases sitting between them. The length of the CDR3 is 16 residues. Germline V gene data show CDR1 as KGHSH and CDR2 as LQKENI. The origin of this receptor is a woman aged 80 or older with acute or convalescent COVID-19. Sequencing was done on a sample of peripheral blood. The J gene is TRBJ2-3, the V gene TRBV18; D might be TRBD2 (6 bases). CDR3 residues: CASSPLGGTSTDTQYF. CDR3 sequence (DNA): TGTGCCAGCTCACCCCTCGGCGGGACTAGCACAGATACGCAGTATTTT.